Following are 27 T cell receptor beta chains from one sample sequenced in a study of blood T cell repertoires in COVID-19. Data came from immunoSEQ multiplex PCR; TCRdb stores just in-frame clones and leaves some out. The sample has about 90,000 clones, around four fifths seen once. Material for sequencing was peripheral blood. These receptors all stem from a woman in her 70s with active or convalescent COVID-19.

The chain employs TRBV5-6 and TRBJ2-7; 9 nucleotides agree with TRBD1. J lost 3 bases, V lost 4 bases, and 5 bases had no gene match. Germline V gives CDR1 SGHDT, CDR2 YYEEEE. The CDR3 covers 14 residues. The CDR3 nucleotides are TGTGCCAGCAGCCTGGGACAGGGCAACTACGAGCAGTACTTC. Translating it yields CASSLGQGNYEQYF.

This chain links TRBV4-1 with TRBJ2-2; TRBD2 might be the D (5 bases). The V and J ends lost 1 base and 9 bases respectively, with 18 bases between them. Germline lookup yields CDR1 MGHRA and CDR2 YSYEKL. This CDR3 region has 16 residues. The DNA for the CDR3 is TGCGCCAGCAGCCAAGCCAAAGGACCCCGGGGAAGGGAGCTGTTTTTT. The encoded protein is CASSQAKGPRGRELFF.

The chain joins TRBV28 to TRBJ1-2; weak D call: TRBD1 (5 bases). V lost 5 bases, J lost 1 base, and 17 bases lay in between. Germline assignment: CDR1 MDHEN and CDR2 SYDVKM. The CDR3 runs 16 residues. The CDR3, as DNA: TGTGCCAGCAGTCGCCCGAATCAGGGTAATAACTATGGCTACACCTTC. Translation gives CASSRPNQGNNYGYTF.

This chain connects TRBV5-6 to TRBJ2-4; 7 bases fit TRBD1. With V trimmed by 4 bases and J by 7 bases, 8 bases remained unmatched. CDR3 length equals 14 residues. Germline V gene sequence: CDR1 SGHDT, CDR2 YYEEEE. Here the CDR3 reads CASSKNPGQNIQYF. The CDR3 DNA reads as TGTGCCAGCAGCAAAAACCCGGGACAGAACATTCAGTACTTC.

The chain has TRBV2 and TRBJ1-6; the match to TRBD1 covers 7 bases. J gave up 9 bases and V 7 bases, and 9 bases lay outside the gene matches. Germline V gene lookup returns CDR1 SNHLY and CDR2 FYNNEI. The length of the CDR3 is 14 residues. CDR3 sequence reads: CASTRTGLPSPLHF. As DNA, the CDR3 is TGTGCCAGCACTAGGACAGGACTTCCTTCACCCCTCCACTTT.

The chain links TRBV18 to TRBJ2-1; 9 nucleotides line up with TRBD2. Germline CDR1 and CDR2: KGHSH and LQKENI. The CDR3 spans 17 residues. With V trimmed by 4 bases and J by 6 bases, 13 bases remained unmatched. The DNA for the CDR3 is TGTGCCAGCTCACTACGTATAGCGGGGGAGCGAGGCAATGAGCAGTTCTTC. Translation gives CASSLRIAGERGNEQFF.

This chain links TRBV7-2 with TRBJ2-1; 10 bases map to TRBD2. Looked up from germline, CDR1 is SGHTA and CDR2 is FQGNSA. The J segment lost 7 bases and the V segment lost 3 bases, leaving 6 bases of the junction unmatched. CDR3 length: 15 residues. The CDR3 nucleotides are TGTGCCAGCAGCTTTAGCGGGGGGAAGGAGAATGAGCAGTTCTTC. Protein product: CASSFSGGKENEQFF.

This chain uses TRBV7-8 with TRBJ2-3, with 7 bases fitting TRBD2. The CDR3 is 13 residues long. CDR1 SGHVS and CDR2 FQNEAQ come from the germline V gene. V lost 5 bases to trimming and J lost 8 bases; unmatched junction nucleotides: 7. The CDR3 here is CASSRGLDPTQYF. CDR3 sequence (DNA): TGTGCCAGCAGCCGCGGACTAGACCCTACGCAGTATTTT.

The chain employs TRBV25-1 and TRBJ1-5; no definite D call. The CDR3 consists of 13 residues. The V and J ends lost 4 bases and 3 bases respectively, with 7 bases between them. Germline values: CDR1 MGHDK, CDR2 SYGVNS. Written as DNA, the CDR3 is TGTGCCAGCAGTGCCGGTTACAATCAGCCCCAGCATTTT. It codes for CASSAGYNQPQHF.

The V gene is TRBV15, the J gene TRBJ2-1; 11 nucleotides line up with TRBD2. Per the germline V gene, CDR1 is LNHNV and CDR2 is YYDKDF (reference sequence). The CDR3 has 17 residues. The V gene end was trimmed by 3 bases and the J gene end by 0 bases; junction bases not matched to a gene: 4. CDR3 bases: TGTGCCACCAGCAGCCTAGCGGGAGGATTCTCCTACAATGAGCAGTTCTTC. This translates into CATSSLAGGFSYNEQFF.

This clone was observed a few times. The CDR3 loop is CATSPRVGETQYF. The CDR3, as DNA: TGTGCCACCAGTCCCAGGGTCGGAGAGACCCAGTACTTC. This chain uses TRBV24-1 with TRBJ2-5, with TRBD1 as a possible D gene (5 bases). Trimming removed 6 bases at V and 4 bases at J, with 11 bases between. Germline-derived CDR1 and CDR2 are KGHDR and SFDVKD. The CDR3 has 13 amino acids.

CDR3 amino acids: CASSISPGQLYEQYF. The CDR3 DNA is TGCGCCAGCAGCATATCCCCGGGACAGCTCTACGAGCAGTACTTC. The V gene is TRBV5-1, the J gene TRBJ2-7, with 7 nucleotides matching TRBD1. Trimming at V came to 4 bases and at J to 3 bases, leaving 10 bases not matched to a gene. The CDR3 has 15 residues. Looked up from germline, CDR1 is SGHRS and CDR2 is YFSETQ.

The V call is TRBV7-2, the J call TRBJ1-2, with D perhaps matching TRBD1 (6 bases). The CDR3 length is 19 residues. V was cut by 5 bases and J by 4 bases, with 29 bases left in between. Per the germline V gene, CDR1 is SGHTA and CDR2 is FQGNSA. CDR3 amino acids: CASSPTSGGGREDSYGYTF. The CDR3 DNA is TGTGCCAGCAGCCCTACTAGCGGTGGGGGCAGGGAGGATTCCTATGGCTACACCTTC.

The V and J genes are TRBV19 and TRBJ2-7; 8 nucleotides match TRBD1. The germline V gene encodes CDR1 LNHDA and CDR2 SQIVND (reference sequence). After removal of 1 base from V and 3 bases from J, the junction contained 5 bases not matched to a gene. The CDR3 length is 15 residues. The CDR3 sequence is CASSIGEQGVYEQYF. DNA of the CDR3: TGTGCCAGTAGTATAGGAGAACAGGGGGTCTACGAGCAGTACTTC. Variable domain in full (rest from reference TRBV19 and TRBJ2-7): DGGITQSPKYLFRKEGQNVTLSCEQNLNHDAMYWYRQDPGQGLRLIYYSQIVNDFQKGDIAEGYSVSREKKESFPLTVTSAQKNPTAFYLCASSIGEQGVYEQYFGPGTRLTVT.

CDR3 residues: CASSQDGGPGGTDTQYF. Written as DNA, the CDR3 is TGCGCCAGCAGCCAGGACGGGGGGCCCGGGGGCACAGATACGCAGTATTTT. The chain combines TRBV4-3 with TRBJ2-3, with TRBD2 as a possible D gene (7 bases). The germline V gene has CDR1 LGHNA and CDR2 YSLEER. This CDR3 is 17 amino acids long. The V end lost 3 bases, the J end lost 1 base, and 17 bases lay between the germline ends.

The chain joins TRBV9 to TRBJ2-1; tentatively, D is TRBD2 (5 bases). The V and J ends lost 0 bases and 0 bases respectively, with 10 bases between them. The CDR3 contains 16 residues. The germline V gene encodes CDR1 SGDLS and CDR2 YYNGEE. In nucleotides, the CDR3 is TGTGCCAGCAGCGTAGGGACGGGGAGCTCCTACAATGAGCAGTTCTTC. Translated: CASSVGTGSSYNEQFF. Combining the CDR3 with reference TRBV9 and TRBJ2-1 gives the whole variable domain DSGVTQTPKHLITATGQRVTLRCSPRSGDLSVYWYQQSLDQGLQFLIQYYNGEERAKGNILERFSAQQFPDLHSELNLSSLELGDSALYFCASSVGTGSSYNEQFFGPGTRLTVL.

The chain combines TRBV29-1 with TRBJ1-4, with TRBD1 matching over 9 bases. CDR3 length: 14 residues. V dropped 5 bases and J dropped 6; count of bases not matched to a gene: 7. Looked up from germline, CDR1 is SQVTM and CDR2 is ANQGSEA. The CDR3 here is CSVFTGGTDEKLFF. The CDR3 region has the DNA TGCAGCGTTTTTACAGGGGGCACGGATGAAAAACTGTTTTTT.

This clone has a single count. The rearrangement links TRBV12-3 or TRBV12-4 to TRBJ2-1, with a tentative D call TRBD2 (5 bases). There are 12 residues in the CDR3. V dropped 3 bases and J dropped 9 bases, with 9 bases sitting between them. The CDR3: CASSLQAGEQFF. The CDR3 DNA is TGTGCCAGCAGTTTGCAGGCGGGTGAGCAGTTCTTC.

The V gene is TRBV27, the J gene TRBJ2-1, with 8 positions matching TRBD2. Germline V gives CDR1 MNHEY, CDR2 SMNVEV (reference sequence). V trimming: 8 bases; J trimming: 7 bases; junction bases outside the gene matches: 7. The CDR3 covers 13 residues. CDR3 bases: TGTGCCAGCCGGGCGGGGGGCCGGAATGAGCAGTTCTTC. Its protein is CASRAGGRNEQFF.

This chain uses TRBV7-2 with TRBJ2-1; TRBD2 matches at 8 bases. Germline V gene sequence: CDR1 SGHTA, CDR2 FQGNSA. CDR3 length: 15 residues. V trimming: 1 base; J trimming: 7 bases; junction bases outside the gene matches: 6. The CDR3 DNA reads as TGTGCCAGCAGCTTAGGGAGCGGGGGAACGAATGAGCAGTTCTTC. Protein: CASSLGSGGTNEQFF. Combining the CDR3 with reference TRBV7-2 and TRBJ2-1 gives the whole variable domain GAGVSQSPSNKVTEKGKDVELRCDPISGHTALYWYRQSLGQGLEFLIYFQGNSAPDKSGLPSDRFSAERTGGSVSTLTIQRTQQEDSAVYLCASSLGSGGTNEQFFGPGTRLTVL.

This clone was seen only a few times. This chain links TRBV5-1 with TRBJ2-1; 10 bases are shared with TRBD2. V lost 0 bases, J lost 10 bases, and 7 bases stayed unmatched. This CDR3 has 15 amino acids. Germline values: CDR1 SGHRS, CDR2 YFSETQ. The CDR3 sequence: CASSLGVAGGHEQFF. The CDR3 nucleotides are TGCGCCAGCAGCTTGGGAGTAGCGGGGGGCCACGAGCAGTTCTTC.

V gene TRBV2 combines with J gene TRBJ1-2, with D perhaps matching TRBD1 (5 bases). The germline V and J ends were trimmed by 3 bases and 4 bases, with 6 bases remaining between them. This CDR3 is 12 amino acids long. CDR1 and CDR2 from the germline V gene are SNHLY and FYNNEI. Here the CDR3 DNA reads TGTGCCAGCAGTGACGACAGCTATGGCTACACCTTC. Residues: CASSDDSYGYTF.

The gene calls are TRBV5-1 and TRBJ2-1, with D unclear. The CDR3 loop spans 16 amino acids. The V gene lost 1 base and the J gene lost 0 bases, with 11 bases spanning the gap. Germline CDR1 and CDR2: SGHRS and YFSETQ. This chain's CDR3 is CASSLSDSHSYNEQFF. CDR3 nucleotides: TGCGCCAGCAGCTTGAGTGACTCTCACTCCTACAATGAGCAGTTCTTC.

This chain links TRBV9 with TRBJ2-5; possible D gene TRBD1, 6 bases. Trimming shortened V by 0 bases and J by 1 base, and 19 bases separated the two germline ends. There are 18 residues in the CDR3. CDR1 is SGDLS and CDR2 is YYNGEE in the germline V gene. CDR3 protein: CASSVATGVGTTQETQYF. DNA for the CDR3: TGTGCCAGCAGCGTAGCGACAGGCGTCGGAACCACCCAAGAGACCCAGTACTTC.

The chain links TRBV7-2 to TRBJ2-7; D might be TRBD1 (5 bases). This CDR3 comprises 13 residues. From germline, CDR1 is SGHTA and CDR2 FQGNSA. Trimming stripped 3 bases from V and 7 bases from J, with 13 bases between. The chain's CDR3 is CASSLGRAGEQYF. The CDR3 coding sequence is TGTGCCAGCAGCTTGGGGCGTGCTGGGGAGCAGTACTTC. The whole variable domain, remainder taken from reference TRBV7-2 and TRBJ2-7, is GAGVSQSPSNKVTEKGKDVELRCDPISGHTALYWYRQSLGQGLEFLIYFQGNSAPDKSGLPSDRFSAERTGGSVSTLTIQRTQQEDSAVYLCASSLGRAGEQYFGPGTRLTVT.

V gene TRBV11-2 combines with J gene TRBJ2-1; 9 bases match TRBD2. This CDR3 has 16 residues. CDR1 and CDR2 from the germline V gene are SGHAT and FQNNGV. V was clipped by 1 base and J by 4 bases; unmatched bases: 5. The CDR3 nucleotides read TGTGCCAGCAGCTTAGCGGGGCTAGCGGGGTACAATGAGCAGTTCTTC. This codes for CASSLAGLAGYNEQFF.

This clone has more than one count but fewer than ten. The J gene is TRBJ1-1, the V gene TRBV27; D might be TRBD1 (6 bases). The CDR3 extends over 15 amino acids. Germline-derived CDR1 and CDR2 are MNHEY and SMNVEV (reference sequence). Trimming removed 0 bases at V and 1 base at J, with 9 bases between. The DNA of the CDR3 is TGTGCCAGCAGTTTATCTGGGGGGGCGAACACTGAAGCTTTCTTT. Its protein is CASSLSGGANTEAFF.